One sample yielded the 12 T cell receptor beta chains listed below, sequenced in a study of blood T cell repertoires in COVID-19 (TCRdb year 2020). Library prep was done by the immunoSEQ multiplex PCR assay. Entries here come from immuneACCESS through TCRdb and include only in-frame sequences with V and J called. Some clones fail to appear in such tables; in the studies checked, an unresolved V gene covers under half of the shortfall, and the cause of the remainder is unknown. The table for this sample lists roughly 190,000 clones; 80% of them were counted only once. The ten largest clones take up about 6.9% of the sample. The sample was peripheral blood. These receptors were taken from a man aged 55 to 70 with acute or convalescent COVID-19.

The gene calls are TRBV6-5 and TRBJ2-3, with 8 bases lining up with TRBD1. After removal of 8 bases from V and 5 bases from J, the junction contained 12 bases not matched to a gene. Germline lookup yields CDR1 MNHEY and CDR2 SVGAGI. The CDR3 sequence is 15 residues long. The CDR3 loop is CASLRTGSSGDTQYF. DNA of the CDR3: TGTGCCAGCCTGAGGACAGGGTCGTCAGGAGATACGCAGTATTTT.

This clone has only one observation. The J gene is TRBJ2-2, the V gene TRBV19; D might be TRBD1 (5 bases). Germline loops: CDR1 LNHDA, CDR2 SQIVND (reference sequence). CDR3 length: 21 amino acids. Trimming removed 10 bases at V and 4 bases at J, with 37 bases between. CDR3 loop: CATPWCGPTGFGQGTTGELFF. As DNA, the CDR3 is TGTGCCACCCCGTGGTGTGGGCCCACAGGTTTCGGTCAAGGAACCACCGGGGAGCTGTTTTTT. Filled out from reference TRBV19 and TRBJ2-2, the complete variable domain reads DGGITQSPKYLFRKEGQNVTLSCEQNLNHDAMYWYRQDPGQGLRLIYYSQIVNDFQKGDIAEGYSVSREKKESFPLTVTSAQKNPTAFYLCATPWCGPTGFGQGTTGELFFGEGSRLTVL.

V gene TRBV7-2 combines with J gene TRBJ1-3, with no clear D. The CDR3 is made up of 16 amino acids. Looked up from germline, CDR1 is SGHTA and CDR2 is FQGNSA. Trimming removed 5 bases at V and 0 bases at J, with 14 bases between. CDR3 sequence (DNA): TGTGCCAGCAGCCCCCAGTATGCGGGCTCTGGAAACACCATATATTTT. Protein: CASSPQYAGSGNTIYF.

CDR3 sequence reads: CASSRRGQGTGEQYF. The CDR3, as DNA: TGTGCCAGCAGCCGCCGTGGACAGGGGACGGGCGAGCAGTACTTC. The V gene is TRBV13, the J gene TRBJ2-7, with 9 bases matching TRBD1. The V segment lost 5 bases and the J segment 6 bases; nucleotides outside the gene matches: 11. Germline-derived CDR1 and CDR2 are PRHDT and FYEKMQ (reference sequence). The CDR3 length is 15 residues. Combining the CDR3 with reference TRBV13 and TRBJ2-7 gives the whole variable domain AAGVIQSPRHLIKEKRETATLKCYPIPRHDTVYWYQQGPGQDPQFLISFYEKMQSDKGSIPDRFSAQQFSDYHSELNMSSLELGDSALYFCASSRRGQGTGEQYFGPGTRLTVT.

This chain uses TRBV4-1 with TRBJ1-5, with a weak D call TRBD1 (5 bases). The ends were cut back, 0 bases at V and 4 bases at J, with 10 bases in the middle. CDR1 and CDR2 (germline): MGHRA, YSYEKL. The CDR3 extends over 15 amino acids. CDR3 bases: TGCGCCAGCAGCCAAGATATGACAGCTAATCAGCCCCAGCATTTT. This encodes CASSQDMTANQPQHF.

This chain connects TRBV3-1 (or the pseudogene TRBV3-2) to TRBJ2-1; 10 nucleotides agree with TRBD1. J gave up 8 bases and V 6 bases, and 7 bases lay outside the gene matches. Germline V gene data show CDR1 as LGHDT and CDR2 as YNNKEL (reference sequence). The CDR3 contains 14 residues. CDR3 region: CASSPSTGGDEQFF. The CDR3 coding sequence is TGTGCCAGCAGTCCATCGACAGGGGGCGATGAGCAGTTCTTC.

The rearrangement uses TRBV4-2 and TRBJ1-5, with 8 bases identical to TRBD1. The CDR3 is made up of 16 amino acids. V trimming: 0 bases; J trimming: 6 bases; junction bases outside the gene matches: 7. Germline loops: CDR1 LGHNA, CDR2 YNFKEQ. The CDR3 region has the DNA TGTGCCAGCAGCCAAGAAACCCAGGGGGCGAGTCAGCCCCAGCATTTT. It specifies CASSQETQGASQPQHF.

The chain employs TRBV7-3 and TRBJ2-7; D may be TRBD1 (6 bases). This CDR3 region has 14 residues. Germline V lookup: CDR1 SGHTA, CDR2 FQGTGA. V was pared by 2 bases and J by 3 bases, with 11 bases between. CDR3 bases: TGTGCCAGCAGCTTACAACAGGGAAGCTACGAGCAGTACTTC. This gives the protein CASSLQQGSYEQYF.

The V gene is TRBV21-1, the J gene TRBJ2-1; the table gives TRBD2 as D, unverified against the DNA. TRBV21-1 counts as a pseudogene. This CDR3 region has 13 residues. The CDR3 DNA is TGTGCCCTCACTAGCGGAAGGGGAAATGAGCAGTTCTTC. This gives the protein CALTSGRGNEQFF.

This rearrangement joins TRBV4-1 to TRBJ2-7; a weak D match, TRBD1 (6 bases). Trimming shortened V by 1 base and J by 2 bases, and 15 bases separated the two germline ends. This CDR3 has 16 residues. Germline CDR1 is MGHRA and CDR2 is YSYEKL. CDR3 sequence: CASSQAPTGTTYEQYF. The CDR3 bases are TGCGCCAGCAGCCAAGCCCCGACAGGCACGACCTACGAGCAGTACTTC.

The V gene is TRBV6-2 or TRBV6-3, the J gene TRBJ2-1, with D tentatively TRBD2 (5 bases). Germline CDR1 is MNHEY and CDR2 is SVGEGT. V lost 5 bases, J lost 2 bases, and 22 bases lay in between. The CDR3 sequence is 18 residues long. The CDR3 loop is CASSRIWESYFAYNEQFF. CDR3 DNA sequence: TGTGCCAGCAGTCGGATCTGGGAGTCCTATTTCGCCTACAATGAGCAGTTCTTC.

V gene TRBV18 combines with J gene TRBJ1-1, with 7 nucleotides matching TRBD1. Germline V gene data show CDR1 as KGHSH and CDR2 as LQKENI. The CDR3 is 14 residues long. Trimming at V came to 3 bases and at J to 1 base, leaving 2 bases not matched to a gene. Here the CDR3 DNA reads TGTGCCAGCTCACCCGGGACAGAGAACACTGAAGCTTTCTTT. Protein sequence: CASSPGTENTEAFF.